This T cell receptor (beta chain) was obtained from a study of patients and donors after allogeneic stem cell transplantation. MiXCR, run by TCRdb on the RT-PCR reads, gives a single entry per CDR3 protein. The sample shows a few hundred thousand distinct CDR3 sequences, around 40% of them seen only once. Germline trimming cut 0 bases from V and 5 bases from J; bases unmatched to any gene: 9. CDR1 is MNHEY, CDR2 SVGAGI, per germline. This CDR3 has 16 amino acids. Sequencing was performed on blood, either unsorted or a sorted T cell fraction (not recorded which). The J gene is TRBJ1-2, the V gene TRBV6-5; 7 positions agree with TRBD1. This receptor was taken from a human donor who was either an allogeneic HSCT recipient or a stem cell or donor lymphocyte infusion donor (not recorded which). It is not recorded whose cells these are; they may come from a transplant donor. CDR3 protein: CASSYSRTGARYGYTF. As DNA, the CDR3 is TGTGCCAGCAGTTACTCTCGGACAGGCGCGCGATATGGCTACACCTTC.